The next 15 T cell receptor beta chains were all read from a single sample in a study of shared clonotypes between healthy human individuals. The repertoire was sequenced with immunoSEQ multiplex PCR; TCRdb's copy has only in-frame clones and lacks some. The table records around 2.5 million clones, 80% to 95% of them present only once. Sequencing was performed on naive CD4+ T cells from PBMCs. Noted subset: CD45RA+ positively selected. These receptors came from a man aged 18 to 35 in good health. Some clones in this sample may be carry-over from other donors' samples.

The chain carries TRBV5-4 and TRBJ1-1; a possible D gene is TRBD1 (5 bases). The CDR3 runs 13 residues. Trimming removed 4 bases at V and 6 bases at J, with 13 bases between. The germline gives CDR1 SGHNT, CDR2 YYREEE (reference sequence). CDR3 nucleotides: TGTGCCAGCAGCCCACAGGCTGTAGCTGAAGCTTTCTTT. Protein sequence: CASSPQAVAEAFF.

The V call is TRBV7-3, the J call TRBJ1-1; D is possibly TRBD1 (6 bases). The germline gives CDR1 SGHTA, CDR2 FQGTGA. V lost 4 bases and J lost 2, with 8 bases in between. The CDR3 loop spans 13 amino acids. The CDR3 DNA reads TGTGCCAGCAGCTGGGGACAAAACACTGAAGCTTTCTTT. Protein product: CASSWGQNTEAFF.

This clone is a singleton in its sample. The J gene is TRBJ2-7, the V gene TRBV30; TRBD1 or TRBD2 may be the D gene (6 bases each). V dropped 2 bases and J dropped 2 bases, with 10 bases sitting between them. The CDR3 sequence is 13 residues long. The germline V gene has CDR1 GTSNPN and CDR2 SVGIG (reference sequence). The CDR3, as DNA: TGTGCCTGGAGTCTCGGGGGCCCCTACGAGCAGTACTTC. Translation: CAWSLGGPYEQYF.

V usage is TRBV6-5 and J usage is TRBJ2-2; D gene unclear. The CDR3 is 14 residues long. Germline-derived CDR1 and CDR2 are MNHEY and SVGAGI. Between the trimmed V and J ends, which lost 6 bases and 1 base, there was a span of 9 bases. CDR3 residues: CASSLWGNTGELFF. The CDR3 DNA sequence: TGTGCCAGCAGCCTATGGGGGAACACCGGGGAGCTGTTTTTT.

This CDR3 reads CASSPGTGYNEQFF. The CDR3 bases are TGTGCCAGCAGCCCCGGGACAGGTTACAATGAGCAGTTCTTC. The chain joins TRBV9 to TRBJ2-1; 8 bases fit TRBD1. V lost 4 bases, J lost 4 bases, and 4 bases stayed unmatched. The length of the CDR3 is 14 residues. The V gene's germline CDR1 is SGDLS and CDR2 YYNGEE.

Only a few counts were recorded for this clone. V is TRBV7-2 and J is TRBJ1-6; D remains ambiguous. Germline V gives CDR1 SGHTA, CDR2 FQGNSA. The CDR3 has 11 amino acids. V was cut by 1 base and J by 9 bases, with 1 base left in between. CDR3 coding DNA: TGTGCCAGCAGCTTAGGTTCACCCCTCCACTTT. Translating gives CASSLGSPLHF.

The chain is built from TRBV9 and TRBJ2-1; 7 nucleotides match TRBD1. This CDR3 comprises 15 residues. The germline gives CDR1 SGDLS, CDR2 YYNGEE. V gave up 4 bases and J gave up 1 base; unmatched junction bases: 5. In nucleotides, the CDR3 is TGTGCCAGCAGCCTTACAGGGGCGTCCTACAATGAGCAGTTCTTC. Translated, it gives CASSLTGASYNEQFF.

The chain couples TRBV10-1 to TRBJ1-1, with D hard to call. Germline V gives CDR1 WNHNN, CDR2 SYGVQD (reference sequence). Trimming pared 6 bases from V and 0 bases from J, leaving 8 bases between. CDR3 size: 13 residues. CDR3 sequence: CASRQNLNTEAFF. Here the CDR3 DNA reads TGCGCCAGCAGACAGAATTTGAACACTGAAGCTTTCTTT.

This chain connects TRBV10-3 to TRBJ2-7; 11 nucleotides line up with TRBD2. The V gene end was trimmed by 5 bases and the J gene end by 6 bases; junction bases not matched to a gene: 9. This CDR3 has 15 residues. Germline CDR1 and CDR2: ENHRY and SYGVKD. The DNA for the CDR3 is TGTGCCATCAGTAATATCCCGGGACTAGCGGCCGAGCAGTACTTC. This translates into CAISNIPGLAAEQYF.

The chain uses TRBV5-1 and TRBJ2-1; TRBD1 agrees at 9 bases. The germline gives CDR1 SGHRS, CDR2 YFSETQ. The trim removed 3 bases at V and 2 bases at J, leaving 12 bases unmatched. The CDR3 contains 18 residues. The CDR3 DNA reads TGCGCCAGCAGCTCCCTATCCGGGACAGGGTCGACCTACAATGAGCAGTTCTTC. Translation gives CASSSLSGTGSTYNEQFF. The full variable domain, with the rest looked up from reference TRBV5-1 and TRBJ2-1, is KAGVTQTPRYLIKTRGQQVTLSCSPISGHRSVSWYQQTPGQGLQFLFEYFSETQRNKGNFPGRFSGRQFSNSRSEMNVSTLELGDSALYLCASSSLSGTGSTYNEQFFGPGTRLTVL.

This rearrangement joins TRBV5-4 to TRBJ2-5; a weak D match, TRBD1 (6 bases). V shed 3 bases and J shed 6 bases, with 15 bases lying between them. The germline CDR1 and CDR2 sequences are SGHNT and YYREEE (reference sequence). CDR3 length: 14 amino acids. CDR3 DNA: TGTGCCAGCAGCTCAAACACAGGGTCGAAGACCCAGTACTTC. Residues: CASSSNTGSKTQYF.

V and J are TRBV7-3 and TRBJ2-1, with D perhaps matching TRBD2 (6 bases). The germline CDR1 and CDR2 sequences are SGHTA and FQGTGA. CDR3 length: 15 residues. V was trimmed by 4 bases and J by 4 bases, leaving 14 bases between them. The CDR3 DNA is TGTGCCAGCAGCTCGGAATGGGGGACTTACAATGAGCAGTTCTTC. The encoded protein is CASSSEWGTYNEQFF. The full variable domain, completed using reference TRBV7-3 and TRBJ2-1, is GAGVSQTPSNKVTEKGKYVELRCDPISGHTALYWYRQSLGQGPEFLIYFQGTGAADDSGLPNDRFFAVRPEGSVSTLKIQRTERGDSAVYLCASSSEWGTYNEQFFGPGTRLTVL.

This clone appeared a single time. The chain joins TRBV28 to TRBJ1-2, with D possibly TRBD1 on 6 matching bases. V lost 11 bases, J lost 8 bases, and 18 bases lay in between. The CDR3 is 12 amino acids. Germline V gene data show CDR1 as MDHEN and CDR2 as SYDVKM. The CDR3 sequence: CAAQGPYGGYTF. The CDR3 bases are TGTGCCGCCCAGGGGCCCTACGGAGGCTACACCTTC.

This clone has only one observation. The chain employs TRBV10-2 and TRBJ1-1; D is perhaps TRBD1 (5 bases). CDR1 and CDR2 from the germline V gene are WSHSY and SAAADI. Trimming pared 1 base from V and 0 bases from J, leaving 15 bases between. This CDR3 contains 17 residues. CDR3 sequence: CASSELGEGLMNTEAFF. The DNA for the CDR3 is TGCGCCAGCAGTGAGTTGGGGGAAGGGTTGATGAACACTGAAGCTTTCTTT.

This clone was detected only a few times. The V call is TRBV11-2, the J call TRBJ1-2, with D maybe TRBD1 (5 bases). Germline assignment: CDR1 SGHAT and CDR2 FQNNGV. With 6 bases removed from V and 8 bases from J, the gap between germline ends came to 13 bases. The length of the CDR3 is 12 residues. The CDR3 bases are TGTGCCAGCAGAAAGTCCAGGGAAGGCTACACCTTC. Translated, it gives CASRKSREGYTF.